This TCR beta chain was sequenced for a study of identical twins. This CDR3 is 15 amino acids long. Unmatched junction bases numbered 7, after V lost 4 bases and J lost 4 bases. The germline V gene has CDR1 SGHVS and CDR2 FNYEAQ. A universal primer site was incorporated via template switching, and the cDNA contained unique molecular identifiers. Each CDR3 protein gets one entry after TCRdb re-called the 5' RACE reads with MiXCR. The sample has hundreds of thousands of distinct CDR3 sequences; around 6% are singletons. This clonotype occurred a few times. Antigen: not known. Study-level findings and limits: Cord blood beta clonotypes present at high abundance carried fewer insertions; no such pattern appeared in memory repertoires. Interpretation of the results relied on cross-sectional statistical analysis and not on following the same donors.

The TCR comes from a man aged 18 to 29 in good health. Sequencing was performed on naive T cells sorted from blood. The rearrangement links TRBV7-6 to TRBJ2-7; TRBD2 matches 10 bases. DNA for the CDR3: TGTGCCAGCAGCTCCCTTAGCGGGAGGAAGTACGAGCAGTACTTC. Translation: CASSSLSGRKYEQYF.